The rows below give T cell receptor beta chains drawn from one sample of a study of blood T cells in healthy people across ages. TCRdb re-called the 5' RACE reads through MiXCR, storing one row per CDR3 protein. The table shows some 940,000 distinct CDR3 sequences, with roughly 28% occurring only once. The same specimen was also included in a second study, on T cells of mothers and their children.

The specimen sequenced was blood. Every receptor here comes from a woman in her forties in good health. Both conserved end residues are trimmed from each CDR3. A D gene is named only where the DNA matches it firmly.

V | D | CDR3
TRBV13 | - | ASSLQGVYGYT
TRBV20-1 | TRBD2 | SAPRTGGNNEQF
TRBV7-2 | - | ASSRLTETQY
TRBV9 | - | ASSVRGGDSYNEQF
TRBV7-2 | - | ASSLTADQVPNEQY
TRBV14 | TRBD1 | ASSRSTGTANEKLF
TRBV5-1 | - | ASSFQGEDGYT
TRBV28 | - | ASSLRQNTEAF
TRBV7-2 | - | ASSLDVGAGANVLT
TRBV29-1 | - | SVRDSTGEKLF
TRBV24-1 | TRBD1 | ATSDRGQGGNGYT
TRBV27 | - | ASSLSTGSNQPQH
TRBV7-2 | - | ASSLEWGTHPY
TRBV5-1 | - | ASSLGEEGYT
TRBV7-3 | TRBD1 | ASSLTGAPGQGGYT
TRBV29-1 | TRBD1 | SVSFGTGGEAQY
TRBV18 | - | ASYGGHTDTQY
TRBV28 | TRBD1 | ASRPWGTGSYNQPQH